In its sample, the clone carrying this T cell receptor beta chain ranks as medium-sized (0.01 to 0.1%). Its target is not known. Original analysis: For papillary thyroid cancer, a distant-metastasis classifier was constructed from CDR3 differences observed across clinicopathological groups. Using MiXCR, TCRdb re-called clones from the PCR reads. The V and J calls were determined by TCRdb, not by the authors. The sample records roughly 57,000 clones, 20% being singletons. This sample is part of a study of metastatic and nonmetastatic thyroid tumors. Study-wide points: A significant increase in TCR beta diversity was reportedly seen in malignant thyroid tumors relative to benign nodules, in blood and tumor.

All patients were treatment-naive before thyroid surgery. The sample taken for sequencing was blood. The sequence came from a female donor with papillary thyroid cancer or a benign thyroid nodule (not recorded which). Some clones in this sample may be carry-over from other donors' samples.

As DNA, the CDR3 is TGCGCCAGCAGCTTTGCGATTTCACAGGTTAACTATGGCTACACCTTC. Its protein product is CASSFAISQVNYGYTF. The chain is built from TRBV5-1 and TRBJ1-2, with D tentatively TRBD1 (5 bases). V was cut by 2 bases and J by 1 base, with 15 bases left in between. CDR3 length: 16 amino acids. Germline V gene data show CDR1 as SGHRS and CDR2 as YFSETQ.